This T cell receptor (beta chain) was recovered during a study of blood T cell repertoires in COVID-19. TCRdb keeps only in-frame clones here, not all; method: immunoSEQ multiplex PCR. The top ten clones hold about 1.6% of a sample with about 250,000 clones, approximately 86% of them seen once. Trimming cost V 4 bases and J 9 bases; bases outside gene matches: 16. CDR3 length equals 17 residues. Germline-derived CDR1 and CDR2 are SGHDN and FVKESK. The chain combines TRBV14 with TRBJ2-3; TRBD2 aligns across 10 bases. The origin of this receptor is a woman between 55 and 75 years old who had recovered from COVID-19. The sequenced sample was peripheral blood. As DNA, the CDR3 is TGTGCCAGCAGCCTCCCTCAAGGGGCTAGCGGGGGAGGGACGCAGTATTTT. Its translation is CASSLPQGASGGGTQYF.